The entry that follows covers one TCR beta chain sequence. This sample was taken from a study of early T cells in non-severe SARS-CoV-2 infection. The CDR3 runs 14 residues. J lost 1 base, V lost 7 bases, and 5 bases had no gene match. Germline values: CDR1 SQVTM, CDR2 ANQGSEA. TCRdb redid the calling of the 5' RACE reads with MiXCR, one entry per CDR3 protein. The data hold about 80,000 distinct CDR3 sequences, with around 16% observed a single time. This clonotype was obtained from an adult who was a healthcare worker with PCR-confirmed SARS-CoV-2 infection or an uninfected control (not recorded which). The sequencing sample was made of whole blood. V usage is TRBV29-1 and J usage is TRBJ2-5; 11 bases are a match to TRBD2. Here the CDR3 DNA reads TGCAGCGCGACTAGCGGGGCACTCCAAGAGACCCAGTACTTC. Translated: CSATSGALQETQYF. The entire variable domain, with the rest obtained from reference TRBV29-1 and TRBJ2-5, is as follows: SAVISQKPSRDICQRGTSLTIQCQVDSQVTMMFWYRQQPGQSLTLIATANQGSEATYESGFVIDKFPISRPNLTFSTLTVSNMSPEDSSIYLCSATSGALQETQYFGPGTRLLVL.